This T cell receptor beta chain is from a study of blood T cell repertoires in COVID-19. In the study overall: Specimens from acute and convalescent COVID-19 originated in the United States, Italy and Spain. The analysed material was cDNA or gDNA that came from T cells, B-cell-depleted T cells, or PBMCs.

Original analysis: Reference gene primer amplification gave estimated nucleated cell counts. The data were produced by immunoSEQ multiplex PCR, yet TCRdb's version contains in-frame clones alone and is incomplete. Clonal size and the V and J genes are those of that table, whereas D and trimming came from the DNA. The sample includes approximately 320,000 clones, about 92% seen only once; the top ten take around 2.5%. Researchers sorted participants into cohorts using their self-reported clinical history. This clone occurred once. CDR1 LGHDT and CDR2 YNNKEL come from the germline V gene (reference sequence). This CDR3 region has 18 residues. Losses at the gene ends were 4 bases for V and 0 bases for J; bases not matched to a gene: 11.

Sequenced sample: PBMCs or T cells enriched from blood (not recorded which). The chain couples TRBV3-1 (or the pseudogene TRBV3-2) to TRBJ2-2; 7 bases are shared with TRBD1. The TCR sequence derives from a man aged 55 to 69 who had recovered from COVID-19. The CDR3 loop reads CASSRPRGNTPNTGELFF. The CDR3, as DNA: TGTGCCAGCAGCCGCCCCAGGGGGAACACCCCGAACACCGGGGAGCTGTTTTTT.